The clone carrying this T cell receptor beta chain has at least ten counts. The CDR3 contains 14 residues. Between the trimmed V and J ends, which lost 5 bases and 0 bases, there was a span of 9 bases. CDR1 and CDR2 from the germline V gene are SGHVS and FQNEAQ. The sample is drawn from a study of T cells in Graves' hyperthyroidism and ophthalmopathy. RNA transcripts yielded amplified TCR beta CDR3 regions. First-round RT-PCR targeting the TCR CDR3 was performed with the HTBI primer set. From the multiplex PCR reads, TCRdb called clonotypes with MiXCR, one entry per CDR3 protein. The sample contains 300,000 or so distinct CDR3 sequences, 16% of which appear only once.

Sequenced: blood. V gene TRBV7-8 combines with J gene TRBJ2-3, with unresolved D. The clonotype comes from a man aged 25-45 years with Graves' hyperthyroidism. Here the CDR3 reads CASSRPSSTDTQYF. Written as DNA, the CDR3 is TGTGCCAGCAGCCGACCCTCGAGCACAGATACGCAGTATTTT.